These T cell receptor beta chains were read from a single sample in a study of shared clonotypes between healthy human individuals. Sequenced by immunoSEQ multiplex PCR; TCRdb stores in-frame clones only, minus some. In the table there are under 550,000 clones, 96% of which are singletons. Material for sequencing was naive CD4+ T cells sorted from blood. These receptor sequences come from a woman in her 30s in good health. The CDR3 runs from the conserved cysteine through the conserved F or W. A D gene is named only where the DNA matches it firmly. The listing skips clone size in some rows; elsewhere it reads once, few, many or a size class.

TRBJ1-3	.	.	TRBV7-8	TGTGCCAGCAGCTTAGATGGGCCTTCTGGAAACACCATATATTTT	CASSLDGPSGNTIYF
TRBJ2-1	.	.	TRBV19	TGTGCCAGTAGTATAGTTTCCGGGTACAATGAGCAGTTCTTC	CASSIVSGYNEQFF
TRBJ2-3	.	.	TRBV7-6	TGTGCCAGCAGCTTAGGGGCAGGGGGGGCATCAGATACGCAGTATTTT	CASSLGAGGASDTQYF
TRBJ2-1	once	.	TRBV11-2	TGTGCCAGCAGCACCGGGACAGCGGGACCTAGCTCCTACAATGAGCAGTTCTTC	CASSTGTAGPSSYNEQFF
TRBJ2-2	once	.	TRBV18	TGTGCCAGCTTAAAAGCCGGGACAACGAACACCGGGGAGCTGTTTTTT	CASLKAGTTNTGELFF
TRBJ2-5	.	.	TRBV11-2	TGTGCCAGCAGGGTAACAGGGATTCGAAAGACCCAGTACTTC	CASRVTGIRKTQYF
TRBJ1-2	.	.	TRBV5-1	TGCGCCAGCAGCTTGGCGGGCGGAGATTATGGCTACACCTTC	CASSLAGGDYGYTF
TRBJ1-1	once	.	TRBV28	TGTGCCAGCAGTTCATTGGGGGGCGCCGGAAACACTGAAGCTTTCTTT	CASSSLGGAGNTEAFF
TRBJ2-1	.	TRBD2	TRBV19	TGTGCCAGTAGTAGGTGGCTTGGCGGGAGCTCCTACAATGAGCAGTTCTTC	CASSRWLGGSSYNEQFF
TRBJ1-1	.	.	TRBV4-1	TGCGCCAGCAGCCATGGGGCACTGGGGTCCGGGACTGAAGCTTTCTTT	CASSHGALGSGTEAFF
TRBJ2-1	once	TRBD2	TRBV15	TGTGCCACCAGCAGAGACCGAGCGGGAGTGGATGAGCAGTTCTTC	CATSRDRAGVDEQFF
TRBJ2-7	.	.	TRBV6-5	TGTGCCAGCAGTTCCCCTCAGACTCGCTACGAGCAGTACTTC	CASSSPQTRYEQYF
TRBJ1-5	.	TRBD1	TRBV19	TGTGCCAGTAGCAACGGACAGGGGGTGTATAGCAATCAGCCCCAGCATTTT	CASSNGQGVYSNQPQHF
TRBJ1-2	.	.	TRBV2	TGTGCCAGCAGTGAATTAGGGGGGGCAATTAACTATGGCTACACCTTC	CASSELGGAINYGYTF
TRBJ2-3	.	.	TRBV5-4	TGTGCCAGCAGCGCTCAGGGGTTCACAGATACGCAGTATTTT	CASSAQGFTDTQYF
TRBJ2-1	.	.	TRBV19	TGTGCCAGTCGTACCGGTGCGTCGAACAACAATGAGCAGTTCTTC	CASRTGASNNNEQFF
TRBJ2-1	.	.	TRBV14	TGTGCCAGCAGCCAATTCGCCGATGAGCAGTTCTTC	CASSQFADEQFF
TRBJ1-2	once	.	TRBV19	TGTGCCAGTAACCCCGCAGGGGAGGTCGGCTACACCTTC	CASNPAGEVGYTF
TRBJ2-7	.	.	TRBV25-1	TGTGCCAGCAGTTCAGGGGAGCACTACTACTACGAGCAGTACTTC	CASSSGEHYYYEQYF
TRBJ1-1	.	.	TRBV19	TGTGCCAGTAGTGAGGACAGCCTCTACACTGAAGCTTTCTTT	CASSEDSLYTEAFF
TRBJ2-1	.	TRBD2	TRBV15	TGTGCCACCAGCAGAGTGGGCGCTAGCGGGAAATATGAGCAGTTCTTC	CATSRVGASGKYEQFF
TRBJ1-5	.	TRBD1	TRBV6-1	TGTGCCAGCAGTGAAAGGGACAGGGACTTTTATAGCAATCAGCCCCAGCATTTT	CASSERDRDFYSNQPQHF
TRBJ1-5	.	TRBD1	TRBV6-4	TGTGCCAGCAGCTTCGGGACAGCGAGCAATCAGCCCCAGCATTTT	CASSFGTASNQPQHF
TRBJ1-1	.	.	TRBV27	TGTGCCAGCAGCCCCGGGTGGAACACTGAAGCTTTCTTT	CASSPGWNTEAFF
TRBJ2-3	.	TRBD1	TRBV28	TGTGCCAGCAGATCTACAGGGGGTAGCACAGATACGCAGTATTTT	CASRSTGGSTDTQYF
TRBJ1-1	.	.	TRBV27	TGTGCCAGCAGTCCACGTACGGGGGGCACTGAAGCTTTCTTT	CASSPRTGGTEAFF
TRBJ1-1	.	.	TRBV30	TGTGCCTGGAGTGTACGGGCTGAAGCTTTCTTT	CAWSVRAEAFF
TRBJ2-7	.	TRBD1	TRBV28	TGTGCCAGCGGGGGACAGCGAGAGCAGTACTTC	CASGGQREQYF
TRBJ2-7	.	.	TRBV5-4	TGTGCCAGCAGCTTTGGGGCGGTCCTACGAGAGCAGTACTTC	CASSFGAVLREQYF
TRBJ1-1	.	TRBD1	TRBV19	TGTGCCAGTAGTATAGGGCAGGGGGCGCCGAACACTGAAGCTTTCTTT	CASSIGQGAPNTEAFF
TRBJ2-1	once	TRBD2	TRBV4-1	TGCGCCAGCAGCCAAGTCGGGAGGGCCTCCTACAATGAGCAGTTCTTC	CASSQVGRASYNEQFF
TRBJ2-2	.	.	TRBV19	TGTGCCAGTTCATCCGGACTTAACACCGGGGAGCTGTTTTTT	CASSSGLNTGELFF
TRBJ1-2	.	.	TRBV19	TGTGCCAGTAGTAAGAACCGGGACCACTATGGCTACACCTTC	CASSKNRDHYGYTF
TRBJ1-5	.	TRBD1	TRBV11-2	TGTGCCAGCAGCACGACACAGGGGCGAGGAAATCAGCCCCAGCATTTT	CASSTTQGRGNQPQHF
TRBJ2-5	.	.	TRBV28	TGTGCCAGCAGTTTAAGTGTGCCATGGGTTGCCGAGACCCAGTACTTC	CASSLSVPWVAETQYF
TRBJ1-4	.	.	TRBV5-1	TGCGCCAGCAGCCGAACTAATGAAAAACTGTTTTTT	CASSRTNEKLFF
TRBJ2-7	.	TRBD1	TRBV18	TGTGCCAGCTCACGGGACAGGGAGGTCTACGAGCAGTACTTC	CASSRDREVYEQYF
TRBJ2-5	.	TRBD2	TRBV19	TGTGCCAGTAGTAAGGGACTAGCGGGAGCTTTGGAGCAGTACTTC	CASSKGLAGALEQYF
TRBJ2-3	.	.	TRBV7-8	TGTGCCAGCAGCCCAGGACAGAGCACAGATACGCAGTATTTT	CASSPGQSTDTQYF
TRBJ2-7	.	TRBD2	TRBV19	TGTGCCAGTAGTATACCCCAGGCTAGCGGGAGGTACGACGAGCAGTACTTC	CASSIPQASGRYDEQYF
TRBJ1-2	.	.	TRBV18	TGTGCCAGCTCACCAGAGACACCCTATGGCTACACCTTC	CASSPETPYGYTF
TRBJ1-5	.	TRBD1	TRBV27	TGTGCCAGCAGTTCGCGCAAGGGACAGGGGGTAACGGCCCAGCATTTT	CASSSRKGQGVTAQHF
TRBJ1-2	few	TRBD1	TRBV18	TGTGCCAGCTCACTCCGGGACAGGGAGAGGAGTGGCTACACCTTC	CASSLRDRERSGYTF
TRBJ1-1	.	.	TRBV18	TGTGCCAGCTCACCACCGGTGGGGGGGGACGACACTGAAGCTTTCTTT	CASSPPVGGDDTEAFF
TRBJ2-1	.	TRBD2	TRBV28	TGTGCCAGCACCGGACTAGCGGGAGGCCTAACGGGGATCAATGAGCAGTTCTTC	CASTGLAGGLTGINEQFF
TRBJ1-1	once	TRBD1	TRBV18	TGTGCCAGCTCAGGGACAGGCCTTTACACTGAAGCTTTCTTT	CASSGTGLYTEAFF
TRBJ1-1	.	.	TRBV19	TGTGCCAGTAAGGGGAGTGGGGAGGGCGGAACCGCTTTCTTT	CASKGSGEGGTAFF
TRBJ1-5	.	TRBD1	TRBV28	TGTGCCAGCAGTTTATGGAAGGGGGCGAACAATCAGCCCCAGCATTTT	CASSLWKGANNQPQHF
TRBJ1-2	.	.	TRBV6-5	TGTGCCAGCAGCCCGGGCCGGGGGCCATCTGGCTACACCTTC	CASSPGRGPSGYTF
TRBJ1-3	once	.	TRBV28	TGTGCCAGCAACCTGCAGGGAAACACCATATATTTT	CASNLQGNTIYF
TRBJ2-2	.	TRBD2	TRBV4-1	TGCGCCAGCAGCCAAGACCTGCTGGCGGGGGCGAACACCGGGGAGCTGTTTTTT	CASSQDLLAGANTGELFF
TRBJ2-3	.	.	TRBV4-1	TGTGCCAGCAGCCAAGATCCGTACAGGGCGGGAGATACGCAGTATTTT	CASSQDPYRAGDTQYF
TRBJ1-6	.	.	TRBV5-1	TGCGCCAGCAGCTCGACCGAAAATAATTCACCCCTCCACTTT	CASSSTENNSPLHF
TRBJ2-1	.	TRBD2	TRBV2	TGTGCCAGCAGCGCGACTAGCGGGGGGGGGAATGAGCAGTTCTTC	CASSATSGGGNEQFF
TRBJ2-6	.	TRBD1	TRBV10-2	TGCGCCAGCAGGTCCGATTTTACAGGGGCCCTAACTGGGGCCAACGTCCTGACTTTC	CASRSDFTGALTGANVLTF
TRBJ2-1	.	TRBD1	TRBV6-5	TGTGCCAGCAGCCCGGACAGGGAGAGGAATGAGCAGTTCTTC	CASSPDRERNEQFF